One and the same sample provided the 27 T cell receptor beta chains below, sequenced in a study of blood T cell repertoires in COVID-19. Measured with immunoSEQ multiplex PCR; TCRdb has only the in-frame clones, and not every one. The sample yields under 200,000 clones, approximately 91% seen once. Sequencing input: PBMCs or T cells enriched from blood (not recorded which). All receptors derive from a young woman who had recovered from COVID-19.

The V gene is TRBV5-5, the J gene TRBJ1-1; the match to TRBD1 covers 7 bases. Unmatched junction bases numbered 10, after V lost 4 bases and J lost 4 bases. This CDR3 spans 15 amino acids. Germline V gene data show CDR1 as SGHKS and CDR2 as YYEKEE (reference sequence). CDR3 sequence reads: CASSHHQGDVTEAFF. CDR3 nucleotide sequence: TGTGCCAGCAGCCACCATCAGGGGGATGTCACTGAAGCTTTCTTT. The complete variable domain, with remaining parts taken from reference TRBV5-5 and TRBJ1-1, reads DAGVTQSPTHLIKTRGQQVTLRCSPISGHKSVSWYQQVLGQGPQFIFQYYEKEERGRGNFPDRFSARQFPNYSSELNVNALLLGDSALYLCASSHHQGDVTEAFFGQGTRLTVV.

V usage is TRBV6-5 and J usage is TRBJ1-1; D remains ambiguous. Deletions cut 6 bases from V and 4 bases from J, with 12 bases between. CDR3 length: 13 amino acids. Germline V CDR1 and CDR2: MNHEY, SVGAGI. The CDR3 is CASRGWGGTEAFF. Written as DNA, the CDR3 is TGTGCCAGCAGGGGGTGGGGAGGCACTGAAGCTTTCTTT.

The rearrangement uses TRBV19 and TRBJ2-1, with D unresolved. V gave up 5 bases and J gave up 2 bases, with 4 bases separating them. The CDR3 totals 12 residues. The V gene's germline CDR1 is LNHDA and CDR2 SQIVND (reference sequence). CDR3 region: CASSPAYNEQFF. CDR3 bases: TGTGCCAGTAGTCCTGCCTACAATGAGCAGTTCTTC.

The V and J genes are TRBV29-1 and TRBJ2-7, with 10 bases that match TRBD1. The CDR3 loop spans 14 amino acids. With V trimmed by 7 bases and J by 4 bases, 10 bases remained unmatched. CDR1 and CDR2 (germline): SQVTM, ANQGSEA. DNA for the CDR3: TGCAGCGCCATAGACAGGGGGCGCGGATACGAGCAGTACTTC. It encodes CSAIDRGRGYEQYF.

The chain couples TRBV20-1 to TRBJ2-1; no definite D call. The CDR3 runs 11 residues. Germline V gene lookup returns CDR1 DFQATT and CDR2 SNEGSKA (reference sequence). With 3 bases removed from V and 9 bases from J, the gap between germline ends came to 9 bases. CDR3: CSASLGSEQFF. In nucleotides, the CDR3 is TGCAGTGCTAGCCTAGGCAGTGAGCAGTTCTTC.

This chain uses TRBV19 with TRBJ2-5; D is possibly TRBD1 (5 bases). Germline-derived CDR1 and CDR2 are LNHDA and SQIVND (reference sequence). The V end lost 6 bases, the J end lost 2 bases, and 10 bases lay between the germline ends. This CDR3 has 13 residues. The CDR3 sequence: CASSSTEQETQYF. DNA for the CDR3: TGTGCCAGTAGCTCGACAGAACAAGAGACCCAGTACTTC.

This clone showed up just a few times. The J gene is TRBJ1-2, the V gene TRBV25-1; 7 bases align to TRBD1. The CDR3 has 15 residues. Germline CDR1 is MGHDK and CDR2 is SYGVNS. Unmatched junction bases numbered 11, after V lost 2 bases and J lost 8 bases. The CDR3 nucleotides are TGTGCCAGCAGTGAACCGGGACAGCCTATTAGGGGCTACACCTTC. Translation: CASSEPGQPIRGYTF.

The genes are TRBV2 and TRBJ2-2, with TRBD2 as a possible D gene (5 bases). Germline lookup yields CDR1 SNHLY and CDR2 FYNNEI. The CDR3 length is 16 residues. V lost 4 bases to trimming and J lost 6 bases, with 18 bases between them. CDR3 DNA: TGTGCCAGCAGTGGAGAGGGCGGCTATTTCGCCGGGGAGCTGTTTTTT. This gives the protein CASSGEGGYFAGELFF.

The chain employs TRBV30 and TRBJ2-2, with TRBD1 as a possible D gene (6 bases). Deletions cut 4 bases from V and 2 bases from J, with 11 bases between. This CDR3 region has 14 residues. Looked up from germline, CDR1 is GTSNPN and CDR2 is SVGIG (reference sequence). The DNA for the CDR3 is TGTGCCTGGATTCGACAGGTCAACACCGGGGAGCTGTTTTTT. The encoded protein is CAWIRQVNTGELFF. The full variable domain, rest sourced from reference TRBV30 and TRBJ2-2, is SQTIHQWPATLVQPVGSPLSLECTVEGTSNPNLYWYRQAAGRGLQLLFYSVGIGQISSEVPQNLSASRPQDRQFILSSKKLLLSDSGFYLCAWIRQVNTGELFFGEGSRLTVL.

In its sample, this clone was seen once. This rearrangement joins TRBV7-8 to TRBJ1-2, with a weak D call TRBD1 (5 bases). Trimming removed 4 bases at V and 1 base at J, with 19 bases between. The CDR3 consists of 17 residues. Per germline, CDR1 SGHVS and CDR2 FQNEAQ. The CDR3 here is CASSSRFRDSLNYGYTF. CDR3 nucleotides: TGTGCCAGCAGCTCAAGGTTTAGGGACTCCCTTAACTATGGCTACACCTTC.

This clone was seen a handful of times. V and J are TRBV4-1 and TRBJ1-6; 9 nucleotides align to TRBD1. There are 21 residues in the CDR3. CDR1 and CDR2 from the germline V gene are MGHRA and YSYEKL. V dropped 4 bases and J dropped 0; count of bases not matched to a gene: 16. This chain's CDR3 is CASSLFTGGASKSSYNSPLHF. The DNA of the CDR3 is TGCGCCAGCAGCCTCTTCACAGGGGGCGCATCCAAGAGCTCCTATAATTCACCCCTCCACTTT.

V is TRBV6-6 and J is TRBJ1-2; D not certain. The V and J ends lost 8 bases and 4 bases respectively, with 11 bases between them. Germline CDR1 and CDR2: MNHNY and SVGAGI (reference sequence). CDR3 length equals 12 residues. For the CDR3, the DNA is TGTGCCAGCCGCGGCGCCTTCTATGGCTACACCTTC. Residues: CASRGAFYGYTF.

V and J are TRBV5-1 and TRBJ1-1, with 8 bases identical to TRBD1. Germline CDR1 SGHRS, CDR2 YFSETQ. The CDR3 is made up of 14 amino acids. Germline trimming cut 2 bases from V and 3 bases from J; bases unmatched to any gene: 3. CDR3 protein: CASSFQGADTEAFF. Here the CDR3 DNA reads TGCGCCAGCAGCTTCCAGGGGGCGGACACTGAAGCTTTCTTT.

The rearrangement uses TRBV3-1 (or the pseudogene TRBV3-2) and TRBJ1-1, with D tentatively TRBD1 (6 bases). The CDR3 extends over 15 amino acids. The germline CDR1 and CDR2 sequences are LGHDT and YNNKEL (reference sequence). V was shortened by 3 bases and J by 5 bases, with 16 bases between the two germline ends. CDR3 sequence (DNA): TGTGCCAGCAGCCACCTACAGGGTCGACGAACTGAAGCTTTCTTT. Its translation is CASSHLQGRRTEAFF.

V and J are TRBV6-2 or TRBV6-3 and TRBJ1-2; D not certain. In germline, CDR1 is MNHEY, CDR2 SVGEGT. CDR3 size: 13 residues. Deletions cut 4 bases from V and 8 bases from J, with 14 bases between. The CDR3 region is CASSSNGLSGYTF. The CDR3 DNA reads TGTGCCAGCAGTTCGAACGGACTGTCCGGCTACACCTTC.

This chain links TRBV5-1 with TRBJ2-5; 8 nucleotides agree with TRBD2. The germline CDR1 and CDR2 sequences are SGHRS and YFSETQ. J lost 2 bases, V lost 0 bases, and 6 bases had no gene match. This CDR3 has 16 residues. CDR3 sequence (DNA): TGCGCCAGCAGCTTGGTATTAGCGGGAAGACAAGAGACCCAGTACTTC. Amino acids: CASSLVLAGRQETQYF.

The chain combines TRBV7-3 with TRBJ2-1, with 8 bases that match TRBD2. CDR1 and CDR2 from the germline V gene are SGHTA and FQGTGA. Losses at the gene ends were 3 bases for V and 2 bases for J; bases not matched to a gene: 3. This CDR3 spans 15 amino acids. The CDR3 reads CASSFSGATYNEQFF. CDR3 coding DNA: TGTGCCAGCAGCTTTAGCGGGGCAACCTACAATGAGCAGTTCTTC.

The J gene is TRBJ2-7, the V gene TRBV7-2; 9 bases align to TRBD1. Trimming cost V 4 bases and J 4 bases; bases outside gene matches: 8. Germline loops: CDR1 SGHTA, CDR2 FQGNSA. This CDR3 region has 15 residues. The DNA of the CDR3 is TGTGCCAGCAGCTCCGTGACAGGGGGTAGATACGAGCAGTACTTC. It translates to CASSSVTGGRYEQYF.

This clone was recorded once. The rearrangement links TRBV7-9 to TRBJ2-7; 12 bases line up with TRBD1. Germline lookup yields CDR1 SEHNR and CDR2 FQNEAQ (reference sequence). The junction had 9 bases not matched to a gene; V was cut back by 3 bases and J by 3 bases. This CDR3 is built from 17 residues. The DNA of the CDR3 is TGTGCCAGCAGCTTCAAGGGACAGGGGGCTCAAATCTACGAGCAGTACTTC. Translation gives CASSFKGQGAQIYEQYF.

The table lists this clone with a count of one. V and J are TRBV25-1 and TRBJ2-3, with D unclear. Trimming removed 4 bases from V and 3 bases from J, with 8 bases in between. The CDR3 contains 13 residues. Germline values: CDR1 MGHDK, CDR2 SYGVNS. CDR3 amino acids: CASSASGTDTQYF. CDR3 DNA: TGTGCCAGCAGTGCTTCGGGTACAGATACGCAGTATTTT.

The chain combines TRBV9 with TRBJ2-1; TRBD2 agrees at 11 bases. CDR1 and CDR2 from the germline V gene are SGDLS and YYNGEE. The CDR3 totals 15 residues. V lost 0 bases, J lost 7 bases, and 3 bases stayed unmatched. In DNA, the CDR3 is TGTGCCAGCAGCGTAGTGGCTAGCGGGAGGAATGAGCAGTTCTTC. This codes for CASSVVASGRNEQFF.

The V gene is TRBV5-1, the J gene TRBJ2-2; 9 nucleotides line up with TRBD2. Germline V gene sequence: CDR1 SGHRS, CDR2 YFSETQ. V was pared by 5 bases and J by 3 bases, with 2 bases of the junction left unmatched. The CDR3 sequence is 14 residues long. The CDR3, as DNA: TGCGCCAGCAGGCGACTAGCGGACACCGGGGAGCTGTTTTTT. This translates into CASRRLADTGELFF.

Here the CDR3 DNA reads TGTGCCAGCAGCTCCCGGACTAGCGGGAGTCTCAGAAACACCGGGGAGCTGTTTTTT. It translates to CASSSRTSGSLRNTGELFF. The chain joins TRBV7-8 to TRBJ2-2, with 13 positions matching TRBD2. Germline trimming cut 4 bases from V and 2 bases from J; bases unmatched to any gene: 10. Germline-derived CDR1 and CDR2 are SGHVS and FQNEAQ. The CDR3 is 19 residues long.

The gene calls are TRBV4-1 and TRBJ1-1; D unclear. Trimming stripped 1 base from V and 0 bases from J, with 15 bases between. CDR1 is MGHRA and CDR2 is YSYEKL in the germline V gene. This CDR3 comprises 17 residues. CDR3 protein: CASSQGPVEAMNTEAFF. The CDR3 nucleotides are TGCGCCAGCAGCCAAGGCCCCGTAGAGGCCATGAACACTGAAGCTTTCTTT.

The V and J genes are TRBV19 and TRBJ1-4; TRBD1 matches at 8 bases. The CDR3 has 17 residues. Trimming took 6 bases from V and 0 from J; bases not matched to a gene: 9. Germline CDR1 reads LNHDA; CDR2 reads SQIVND (reference sequence). This CDR3 is CASRGTGVGSTNEKLFF. The CDR3 DNA is TGTGCCAGTAGGGGGACAGGTGTTGGGTCAACTAATGAAAAACTGTTTTTT.

This rearrangement joins TRBV24-1 to TRBJ1-2, with a tentative D call TRBD1 (6 bases). This CDR3 has 14 amino acids. V lost 0 bases, J lost 7 bases, and 11 bases lay in between. From germline, CDR1 is KGHDR and CDR2 SFDVKD. The CDR3: CATSDLIGGPGYTF. CDR3 nucleotides: TGTGCCACCAGTGATTTGATCGGGGGGCCTGGCTACACCTTC.

Here the CDR3 DNA reads TGTGCCAGCAGCTTACGACAGGAGTGGACTGAAGCTTTCTTT. Amino acid sequence: CASSLRQEWTEAFF. J is TRBJ1-1 and V is TRBV11-2; possible D gene TRBD1, 6 bases. In germline, CDR1 is SGHAT, CDR2 FQNNGV. Trimming removed 2 bases at V and 5 bases at J, with 12 bases between. The CDR3 totals 14 residues.